The T cell receptor beta chain under discussion was sequenced for a study of cytomegalovirus exposure and HLA in healthy donors. Study results and limitations: An observed cluster of highly shared sequence variants was recorded as a likely sequencing artifact.

A note on this clone: Antigen: not known.

This PCR relied on a set of 60 Vbeta primers and 13 Jbeta primers. As processed by the authors: An analysis performed later counted about 80 million unique TCR beta chains (roughly 11 million of them shared). Assay: immunoSEQ multiplex PCR; the TCRdb copy retains only in-frame clones and omits some. The V and J calls and clone size are taken from that table; D and trimming were inferred from the DNA. The repertoire holds around 200,000 clones, with about 80% as singletons. This CDR3 comprises 13 residues. Trimming removed 0 bases from V and 6 bases from J, with 10 bases in between. Germline CDR1 SGDLS, CDR2 YYNGEE.

The sequenced sample consisted of PBMCs. The rearrangement joins TRBV9 to TRBJ2-7; TRBD2 is a possible D gene (5 bases). The TCR originated in a boy younger than 18 in good health and CMV-seronegative. The CDR3 region has the DNA TGTGCCAGCAGCGTAGGAGGGTCTTCCGAGCAGTACTTC. This sequence encodes CASSVGGSSEQYF. Combining the CDR3 with reference TRBV9 and TRBJ2-7 gives the whole variable domain DSGVTQTPKHLITATGQRVTLRCSPRSGDLSVYWYQQSLDQGLQFLIQYYNGEERAKGNILERFSAQQFPDLHSELNLSSLELGDSALYFCASSVGGSSEQYFGPGTRLTVT.